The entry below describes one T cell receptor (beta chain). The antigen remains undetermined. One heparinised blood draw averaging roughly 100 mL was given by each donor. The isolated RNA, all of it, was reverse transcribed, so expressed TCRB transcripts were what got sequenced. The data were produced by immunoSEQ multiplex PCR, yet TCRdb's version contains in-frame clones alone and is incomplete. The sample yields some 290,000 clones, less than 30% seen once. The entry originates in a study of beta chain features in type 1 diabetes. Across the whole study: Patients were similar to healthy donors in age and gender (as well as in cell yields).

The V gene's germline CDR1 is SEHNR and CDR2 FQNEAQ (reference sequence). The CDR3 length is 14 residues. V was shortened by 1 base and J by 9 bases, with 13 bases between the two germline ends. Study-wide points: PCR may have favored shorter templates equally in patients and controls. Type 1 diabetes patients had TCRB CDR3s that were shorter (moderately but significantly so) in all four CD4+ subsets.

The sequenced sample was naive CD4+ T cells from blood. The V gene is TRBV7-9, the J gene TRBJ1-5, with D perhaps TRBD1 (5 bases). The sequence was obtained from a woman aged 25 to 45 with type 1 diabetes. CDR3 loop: CASSLEGDMTPQHF. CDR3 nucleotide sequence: TGTGCCAGCAGCTTAGAAGGGGATATGACGCCCCAGCATTTT.